This T cell receptor (beta chain) stems from a study of cytomegalovirus exposure and HLA in healthy donors. This CDR3 contains 19 residues. After removal of 5 bases from V and 9 bases from J, the junction contained 23 bases not matched to a gene. Germline lookup yields CDR1 SGHVS and CDR2 FQNEAQ. Researchers ran the PCR with 60 Vbeta and 13 Jbeta primers. Here immunoSEQ multiplex PCR was the method, and the copy in TCRdb shows in-frame clones only, minus some. The data show some 170,000 clones, about 86% seen once. To note about this clone: The antigen is undetermined.

Notes on the study in general: Generally TCR sequences proved uncommon, though certain public TCRs appeared in numerous donors.

Sequenced: PBMCs. The chain is built from TRBV7-8 and TRBJ2-1; 9 bases line up with TRBD2. This clonotype was sampled from a woman in her twenties or thirties in good health and CMV-seronegative. The CDR3 coding sequence is TGTGCCAGCAGCCTAGAGGGGGGAAATGGCGGGAGGGGTTCCAGTGAGCAGTTCTTC. It specifies CASSLEGGNGGRGSSEQFF.